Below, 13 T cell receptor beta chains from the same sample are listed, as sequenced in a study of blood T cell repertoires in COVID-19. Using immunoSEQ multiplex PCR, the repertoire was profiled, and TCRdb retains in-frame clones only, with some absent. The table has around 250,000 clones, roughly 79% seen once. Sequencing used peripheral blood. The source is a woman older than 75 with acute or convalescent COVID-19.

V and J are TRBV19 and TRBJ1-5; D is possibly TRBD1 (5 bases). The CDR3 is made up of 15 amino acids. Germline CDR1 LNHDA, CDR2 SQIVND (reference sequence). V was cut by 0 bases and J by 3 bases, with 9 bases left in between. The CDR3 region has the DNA TGTGCCAGTAGTATAGATAGGGGCCCCAATCAGCCCCAGCATTTT. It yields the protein CASSIDRGPNQPQHF. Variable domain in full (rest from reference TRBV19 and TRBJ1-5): DGGITQSPKYLFRKEGQNVTLSCEQNLNHDAMYWYRQDPGQGLRLIYYSQIVNDFQKGDIAEGYSVSREKKESFPLTVTSAQKNPTAFYLCASSIDRGPNQPQHFGDGTRLSIL.

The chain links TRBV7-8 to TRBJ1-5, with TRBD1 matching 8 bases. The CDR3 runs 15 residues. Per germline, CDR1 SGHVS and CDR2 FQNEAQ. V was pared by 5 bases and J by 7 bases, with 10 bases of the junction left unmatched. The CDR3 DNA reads TGTGCCAGCAGCGTCTCGACAGGGGCTTGGCAGCCCCAGCATTTT. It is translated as CASSVSTGAWQPQHF. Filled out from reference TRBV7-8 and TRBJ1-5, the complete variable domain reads GAGVSQSPRYKVAKRGQDVALRCDPISGHVSLFWYQQALGQGPEFLTYFQNEAQLDKSGLPSDRFFAERPEGSVSTLKIQRTQQEDSAVYLCASSVSTGAWQPQHFGDGTRLSIL.

This chain's CDR3 is CASSYTGTSVGTDTQYF. As DNA, the CDR3 is TGTGCCAGCAGCTATACCGGGACTAGCGTCGGCACAGATACGCAGTATTTT. This rearrangement joins TRBV7-3 to TRBJ2-3; 10 positions agree with TRBD2. The CDR3 length is 17 residues. Per germline, CDR1 SGHTA and CDR2 FQGTGA. V lost 4 bases to trimming and J lost 1 base; unmatched junction nucleotides: 8.

The CDR3: CASSYTGLNQPQHF. For the CDR3, the DNA is TGTGCCAGCAGTTACACCGGACTGAATCAGCCCCAGCATTTT. The chain links TRBV6-2 or TRBV6-3 to TRBJ1-5; D unresolved. Trimming pared 2 bases from V and 4 bases from J, leaving 9 bases between. The CDR3 loop spans 14 amino acids. In germline, CDR1 is MNHEY, CDR2 SVGEGT.

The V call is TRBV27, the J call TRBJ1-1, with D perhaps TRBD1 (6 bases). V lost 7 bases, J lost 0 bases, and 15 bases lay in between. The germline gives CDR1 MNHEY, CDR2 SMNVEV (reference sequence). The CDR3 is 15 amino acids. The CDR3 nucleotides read TGTGCCAGCATAAATCACAGGGATATGAACACTGAAGCTTTCTTT. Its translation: CASINHRDMNTEAFF.

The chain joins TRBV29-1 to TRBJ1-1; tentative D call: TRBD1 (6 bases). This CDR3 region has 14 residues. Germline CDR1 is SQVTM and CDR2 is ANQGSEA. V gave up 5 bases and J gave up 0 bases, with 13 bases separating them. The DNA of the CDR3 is TGCAGCGTTTTTTTTGGGGGCATGAACACTGAAGCTTTCTTT. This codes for CSVFFGGMNTEAFF.

Here the CDR3 DNA reads TGTGCCAGCAGTCCTCCCCAGGGTCTGAAAACCGGGGAGCTGTTTTTT. As protein: CASSPPQGLKTGELFF. The chain recombines TRBV28 with TRBJ2-2, with D possibly being TRBD1 (5 bases). The CDR3 covers 16 residues. The V gene lost 5 bases and the J gene lost 5 bases, with 18 bases spanning the gap. Per germline, CDR1 MDHEN and CDR2 SYDVKM.

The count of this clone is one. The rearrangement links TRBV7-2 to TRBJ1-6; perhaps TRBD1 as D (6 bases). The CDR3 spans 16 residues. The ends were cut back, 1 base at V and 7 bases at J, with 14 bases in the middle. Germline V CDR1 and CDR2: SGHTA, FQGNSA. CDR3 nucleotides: TGTGCCAGCAGCTTAGAAGGGTATAGGGGGAATTCACCCCTCCACTTT. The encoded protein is CASSLEGYRGNSPLHF. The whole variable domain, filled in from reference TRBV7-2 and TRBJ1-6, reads GAGVSQSPSNKVTEKGKDVELRCDPISGHTALYWYRQSLGQGLEFLIYFQGNSAPDKSGLPSDRFSAERTGGSVSTLTIQRTQQEDSAVYLCASSLEGYRGNSPLHFGNGTRLTVT.

CDR3 amino acids: CASSSGLHYEQYF. The CDR3 bases are TGTGCCAGCAGTTCAGGACTACACTACGAGCAGTACTTC. The rearrangement uses TRBV6-5 and TRBJ2-7; TRBD2 is a possible D gene (6 bases). The CDR3 covers 13 residues. The germline V gene has CDR1 MNHEY and CDR2 SVGAGI. Trimming shortened V by 4 bases and J by 3 bases, and 10 bases separated the two germline ends.

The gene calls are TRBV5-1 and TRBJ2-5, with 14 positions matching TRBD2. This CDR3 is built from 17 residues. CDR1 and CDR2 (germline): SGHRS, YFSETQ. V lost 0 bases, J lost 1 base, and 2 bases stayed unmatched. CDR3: CASSLGLAGGPQETQYF. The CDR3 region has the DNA TGCGCCAGCAGCTTGGGACTAGCGGGAGGGCCCCAAGAGACCCAGTACTTC. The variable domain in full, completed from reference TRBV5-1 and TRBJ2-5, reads KAGVTQTPRYLIKTRGQQVTLSCSPISGHRSVSWYQQTPGQGLQFLFEYFSETQRNKGNFPGRFSGRQFSNSRSEMNVSTLELGDSALYLCASSLGLAGGPQETQYFGPGTRLLVL.

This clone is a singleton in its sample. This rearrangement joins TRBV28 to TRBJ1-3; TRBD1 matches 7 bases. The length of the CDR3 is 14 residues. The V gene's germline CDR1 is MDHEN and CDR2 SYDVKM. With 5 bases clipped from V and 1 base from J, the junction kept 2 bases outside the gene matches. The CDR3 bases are TGTGCCAGCAGTGGGACAGCTTCTGGAAACACCATATATTTT. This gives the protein CASSGTASGNTIYF.

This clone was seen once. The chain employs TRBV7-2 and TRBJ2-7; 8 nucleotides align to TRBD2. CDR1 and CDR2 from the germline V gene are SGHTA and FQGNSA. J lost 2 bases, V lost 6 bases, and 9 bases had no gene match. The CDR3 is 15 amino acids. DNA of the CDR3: TGTGCCAGCAGTTTAATGAGCGGGAGTACCTACGAGCAGTACTTC. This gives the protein CASSLMSGSTYEQYF.

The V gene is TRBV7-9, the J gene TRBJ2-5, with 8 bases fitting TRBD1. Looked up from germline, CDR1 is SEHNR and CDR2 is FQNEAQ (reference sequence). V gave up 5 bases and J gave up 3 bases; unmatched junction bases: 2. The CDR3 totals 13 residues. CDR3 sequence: CASSRQGKETQYF. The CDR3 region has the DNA TGTGCCAGCAGCCGACAGGGGAAAGAGACCCAGTACTTC.